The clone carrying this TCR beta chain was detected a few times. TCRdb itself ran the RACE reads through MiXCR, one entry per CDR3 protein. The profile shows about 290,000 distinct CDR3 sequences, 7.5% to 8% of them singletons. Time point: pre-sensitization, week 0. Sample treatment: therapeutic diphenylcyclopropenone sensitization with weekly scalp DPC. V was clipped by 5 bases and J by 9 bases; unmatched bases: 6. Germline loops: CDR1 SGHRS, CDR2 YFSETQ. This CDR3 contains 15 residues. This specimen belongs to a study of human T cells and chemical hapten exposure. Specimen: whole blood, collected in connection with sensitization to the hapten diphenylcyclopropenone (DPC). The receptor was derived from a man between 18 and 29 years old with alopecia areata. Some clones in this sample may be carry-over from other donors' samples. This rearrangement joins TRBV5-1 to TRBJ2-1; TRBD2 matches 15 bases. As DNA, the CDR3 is TGCGCCAGCAGGGGGACTAGCGGGGGGCCCCCTGAGCAGTTCTTC. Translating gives CASRGTSGGPPEQFF.